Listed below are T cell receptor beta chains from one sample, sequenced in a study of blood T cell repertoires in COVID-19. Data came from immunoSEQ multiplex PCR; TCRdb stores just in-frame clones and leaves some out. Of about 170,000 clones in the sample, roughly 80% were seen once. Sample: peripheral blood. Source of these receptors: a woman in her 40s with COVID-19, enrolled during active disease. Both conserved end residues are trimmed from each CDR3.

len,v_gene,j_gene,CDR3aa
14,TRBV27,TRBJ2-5,ASSLQAGGPAKTQY
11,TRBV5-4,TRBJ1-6,ASSLAPETPLH
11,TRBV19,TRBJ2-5,ASSIGGEETQY
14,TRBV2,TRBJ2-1,ASRGRGQGIYNEQF
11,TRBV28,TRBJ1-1,ASSSGMNTEAF
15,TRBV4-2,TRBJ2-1,ASSHGGGGSSYNEQF
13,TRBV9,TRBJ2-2,ASKSGTTNTGELF
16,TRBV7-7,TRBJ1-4,ASSLVGGLKATNEKLF
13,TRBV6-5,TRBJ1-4,ASSRSGGRGEKLF
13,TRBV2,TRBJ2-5,ASVVGLALQETQY
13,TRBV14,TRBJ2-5,ASSQVQGAPETQY
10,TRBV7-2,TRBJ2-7,ASSWRSYEQY
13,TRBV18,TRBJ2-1,ASSQRAGKYNEQF
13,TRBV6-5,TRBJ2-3,ASSYSKGGLNTQY
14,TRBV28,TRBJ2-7,ASSPRQGRESYEQY
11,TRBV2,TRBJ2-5,ASGGRLSETQY
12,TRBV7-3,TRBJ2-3,ASSFDGGKDTQY
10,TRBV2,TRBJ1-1,ASSERNTEAF
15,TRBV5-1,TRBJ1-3,ASSDDPIRSSGNTIY
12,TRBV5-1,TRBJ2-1,ASSPAGLWYEQF
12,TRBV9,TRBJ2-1,ASSVSGIYNEQF
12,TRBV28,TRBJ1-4,ASSREALWEKLF
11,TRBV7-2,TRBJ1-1,ASSSLPNTEAF
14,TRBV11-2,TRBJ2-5,ASSIPTSGSLETQY
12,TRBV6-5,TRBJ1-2,ASTTGTGREGYT
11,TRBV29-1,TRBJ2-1,SASGRGGSEQF
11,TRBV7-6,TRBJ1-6,ASSLAQGSPLH
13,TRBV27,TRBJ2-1,ASSLTGGANNEQF
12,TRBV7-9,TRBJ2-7,ASSLLPGSYEQY
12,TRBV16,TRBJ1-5,ASSPRNSNQPQH
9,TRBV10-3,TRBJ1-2,AASDHYGYT
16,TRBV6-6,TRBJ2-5,ASSPGRDRGRFQETQY
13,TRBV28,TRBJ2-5,ASSLIAGGGETQY
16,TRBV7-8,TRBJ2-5,ASSLGRGQARTQETQY
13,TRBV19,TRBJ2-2,ASMSWTDRTGELF
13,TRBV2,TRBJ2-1,ASSTLRGKYNEQF
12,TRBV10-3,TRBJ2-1,AISGLAGYNEQF
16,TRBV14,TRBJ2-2,ASSHLRAGTAITGELF
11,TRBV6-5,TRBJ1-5,ASSYSRNQPQH
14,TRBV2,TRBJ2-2,ASSDDQGGPPGELF
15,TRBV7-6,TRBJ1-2,ASSLGNVRDRDYGYT
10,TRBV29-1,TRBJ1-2,SVGHRDGGYT
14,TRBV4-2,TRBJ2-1,ASSQGERSSYNEQF
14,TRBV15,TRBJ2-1,ATSRARLAGTNEQF
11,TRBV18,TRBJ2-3,ASSSPSGDTQY
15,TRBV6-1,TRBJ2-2,ASSEPAGTGVSGELF
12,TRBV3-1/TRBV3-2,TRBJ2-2,ASSLSLGAGELF
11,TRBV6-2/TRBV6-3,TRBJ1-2,ASSPGQGSGYT
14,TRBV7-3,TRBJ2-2,ASSYLGDSNTGELF
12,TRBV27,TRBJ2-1,ASGLARAYNEQF
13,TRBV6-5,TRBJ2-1,ASSYSNQGGNEQF
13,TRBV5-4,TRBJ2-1,ASSHSSGGYNEQF
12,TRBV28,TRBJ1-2,ASSFPGAFYGYT
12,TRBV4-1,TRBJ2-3,ASSGTGGADTQY